This T cell receptor beta chain was sequenced for a study of technical replicates of blood from a handful of donors. V was pared by 4 bases and J by 3 bases, with 10 bases of the junction left unmatched. This CDR3 is 16 amino acids long. The germline V gene encodes CDR1 SEHNR and CDR2 FQNEAQ (reference sequence). Generated by immunoSEQ multiplex PCR, the TCRdb table keeps only in-frame clones and is missing some. The sample yields about 97,000 clones, 85% to 95% seen once. Sequencing was carried out using T cells isolated from PBMCs. This sequence originates from a human donor in good health. This sequence joins TRBV7-9 and TRBJ2-7, with 9 nucleotides matching TRBD1. The CDR3 region has the DNA TGTGCCAGCAGCTCTTCTGGGACAGGGAATGACTACGAGCAGTACTTC. Translating gives CASSSSGTGNDYEQYF.